This record concerns one T cell receptor (beta chain) sequence. Its antigen is not identified. This record comes from a study of cytomegalovirus exposure and HLA in healthy donors. Study conclusions and caveats: Analysis was carried out at a later point, and it linked a missense DCLRE1C variant to TCR beta V- and J-gene trimming.

The germline gives CDR1 SGDLS, CDR2 YYNGEE. The CDR3 is 13 residues long. The V end was cut by 0 bases, the J end by 8 bases, with 9 bases between. The PCR employed 60 Vbeta primers together with 13 Jbeta primers. Clones were sequenced by immunoSEQ multiplex PCR, and TCRdb holds only the in-frame ones, with some missing. Of around 200,000 clones in the sample, 83% were seen once. Sample: PBMCs. This sequence originates from a girl between 10 and 17 years old in good health and CMV-seronegative. The chain carries TRBV9 and TRBJ2-1; D is unresolved. CDR3: CASSVEFRDEQFF. For the CDR3, the DNA is TGTGCCAGCAGCGTAGAGTTTAGAGATGAGCAGTTCTTC.